Below, 31 T cell receptor beta chains from the same sample are listed, as sequenced in a study of T cell responses to AZD1222 COVID-19 vaccine. Here immunoSEQ multiplex PCR was the method, and the copy in TCRdb shows in-frame clones only, minus some. The data show fewer than 150,000 clones, over 90% seen once. The sample here was peripheral blood, taken on day 0 of AZD1222 vaccination. The source of these receptors is an adult in good health.

The chain combines TRBV10-1 with TRBJ2-3, with 13 nucleotides matching TRBD2. The V gene end was trimmed by 8 bases and the J gene end by 8 bases; junction bases not matched to a gene: 13. CDR3 length: 16 amino acids. The germline V gene has CDR1 WNHNN and CDR2 SYGVQD (reference sequence). In DNA, the CDR3 is TGCGCCAGCGGAGAATCACTAGCGGGGGGGCCCAGTACGCAGTATTTT. Translated: CASGESLAGGPSTQYF.

This clone was picked up one time. The chain employs TRBV7-5 and TRBJ2-1; TRBD1, the D gene given by the table, was not confirmed from the DNA. TRBV7-5 is an annotated pseudogene. The CDR3 consists of 18 residues. The CDR3 spells CARSLARGREFFRDEQFF. Written as DNA, the CDR3 is TGTGCCAGAAGCTTAGCCAGGGGGCGCGAGTTTTTCAGGGATGAGCAGTTCTTC.

The gene calls are TRBV5-1 and TRBJ1-6; D ambiguous. This CDR3 has 16 residues. CDR1 is SGHRS and CDR2 is YFSETQ in the germline V gene. Trimming took off 1 base at V and 7 bases at J, with 15 bases between the two ends. The CDR3 sequence is CASSLMDAQRNSPLHF. The CDR3 DNA sequence: TGCGCCAGCAGCTTGATGGACGCCCAGAGAAATTCACCCCTCCACTTT.

The sample holds a few counts of this clone. The rearrangement links TRBV2 to TRBJ2-7, with a weak D call TRBD2 (6 bases). The germline CDR1 and CDR2 sequences are SNHLY and FYNNEI. CDR3 length: 13 residues. V gave up 3 bases and J gave up 5 bases, with 11 bases separating them. CDR3 sequence reads: CASSEGEVHEQYF. In DNA form, the CDR3 reads TGTGCCAGCAGTGAGGGGGAGGTCCACGAGCAGTACTTC.

The chain is built from TRBV14 and TRBJ1-5; D gene uncertain. The CDR3 contains 16 residues. Germline V CDR1 and CDR2: SGHDN, FVKESK. V gave up 7 bases and J gave up 0 bases, with 16 bases separating them. Here the CDR3 DNA reads TGTGCCAGCACCCCCTTTACACGAGATAGCAATCAGCCCCAGCATTTT. It encodes CASTPFTRDSNQPQHF.

This clone was observed a handful of times. The chain uses TRBV4-1 and TRBJ1-2; D is possibly TRBD1 (6 bases). V lost 5 bases and J lost 0, with 13 bases in between. The CDR3 spans 15 residues. Germline CDR1 is MGHRA and CDR2 is YSYEKL. CDR3: CASSKRQEPNYGYTF. The CDR3 DNA reads as TGCGCCAGCAGCAAACGACAGGAGCCTAACTATGGCTACACCTTC.

In this sample, this clone turned up once. The chain recombines TRBV7-9 with TRBJ1-2, with D unresolved. The germline V and J ends were trimmed by 4 bases and 1 base, with 13 bases remaining between them. From germline, CDR1 is SEHNR and CDR2 FQNEAQ (reference sequence). This CDR3 spans 15 amino acids. The DNA for the CDR3 is TGTGCCAGCAGCTCCCCCCCGGGAGTTAACTATGGCTACACCTTC. Amino acids: CASSSPPGVNYGYTF.

This chain joins TRBV19 and TRBJ2-5, with 11 bases identical to TRBD2. Germline-derived CDR1 and CDR2 are LNHDA and SQIVND (reference sequence). This CDR3 has 16 amino acids. V shed 3 bases and J 5 bases; nucleotides not matched to a gene: 8. CDR3 DNA: TGTGCCAGTAGTATCGGTCTAGCGGGGGGCGGGGAGACCCAGTACTTC. Amino acids: CASSIGLAGGGETQYF.

V and J are TRBV6-5 and TRBJ2-1; TRBD2 matches 9 bases. The V segment lost 6 bases and the J segment 5 bases; nucleotides outside the gene matches: 8. This CDR3 has 15 residues. Germline V gene sequence: CDR1 MNHEY, CDR2 SVGAGI. The CDR3 coding sequence is TGTGCCAGCAGAGGTAGCGGGAGCTACCACAATGAGCAGTTCTTC. This codes for CASRGSGSYHNEQFF.

The rearrangement uses TRBV7-2 and TRBJ1-6; D gene uncertain. Germline V gene lookup returns CDR1 SGHTA and CDR2 FQGNSA. Trimming cost V 5 bases and J 6 bases, with 8 bases left between them. CDR3 length equals 13 residues. For the CDR3, the DNA is TGTGCCAGCAGCCTCCAGAGTAATTCACCCCTCCACTTT. It yields the protein CASSLQSNSPLHF.

V usage is TRBV4-1 and J usage is TRBJ1-3; possibly TRBD1 for D (6 bases). V lost 1 base and J 2 bases, leaving 9 bases between the germline ends. The CDR3 runs to 15 residues. Germline V gene sequence: CDR1 MGHRA, CDR2 YSYEKL. DNA of the CDR3: TGCGCCAGCAGCCAAGGGCCAGGGGCTGGAAACACCATATATTTT. Translation gives CASSQGPGAGNTIYF.

The gene calls are TRBV4-1 and TRBJ1-6; TRBD1 aligns across 7 bases. V lost 1 base, J lost 10 bases, and 7 bases stayed unmatched. CDR1 and CDR2 from the germline V gene are MGHRA and YSYEKL. The CDR3 spans 15 residues. This chain's CDR3 is CASSQGTGRGSPLHF. The DNA of the CDR3 is TGCGCCAGCAGCCAAGGGACAGGTCGTGGCTCACCCCTCCACTTT.

The chain joins TRBV4-1 to TRBJ2-1; 7 positions agree with TRBD1. Germline values: CDR1 MGHRA, CDR2 YSYEKL. V gave up 3 bases and J gave up 15 bases; unmatched junction bases: 17. CDR3 size: 15 residues. CDR3 nucleotide sequence: TGCGCCAGCAGCCAGGAAAACAGGGGCCCTCTAGCTTTGTTCTTC. Its protein product is CASSQENRGPLALFF.

The chain is built from TRBV3-1 (or the pseudogene TRBV3-2) and TRBJ1-4, with 10 nucleotides matching TRBD1. Germline CDR1 and CDR2: LGHDT and YNNKEL (reference sequence). This CDR3 is built from 15 residues. V lost 4 bases and J lost 7; bases outside the gene matches: 6. CDR3 protein: CASSPRTGGSEKLFF. CDR3 sequence (DNA): TGTGCCAGCAGCCCACGGACAGGGGGAAGTGAAAAACTGTTTTTT.

The rearrangement uses TRBV5-1 and TRBJ2-2; TRBD2 agrees at 9 bases. Germline V gene sequence: CDR1 SGHRS, CDR2 YFSETQ. This CDR3 has 16 amino acids. V lost 4 bases, J lost 0 bases, and 4 bases stayed unmatched. CDR3 sequence (DNA): TGCGCCAGCAGCAGGGGGACTAGCTCGAACACCGGGGAGCTGTTTTTT. Its translation: CASSRGTSSNTGELFF.

This sequence joins TRBV19 and TRBJ2-1, with D unresolved. The V gene lost 1 base and the J gene lost 4 bases, with 5 bases spanning the gap. From germline, CDR1 is LNHDA and CDR2 SQIVND (reference sequence). CDR3 length: 13 residues. The CDR3 protein is CASSIVDYNEQFF. In DNA, the CDR3 is TGTGCCAGTAGTATAGTAGATTACAATGAGCAGTTCTTC.

V is TRBV15 and J is TRBJ1-1; 9 bases are a match to TRBD1. CDR1 and CDR2 from the germline V gene are LNHNV and YYDKDF (reference sequence). V was clipped by 5 bases and J by 11 bases; unmatched bases: 15. The length of the CDR3 is 15 residues. CDR3 sequence: CATSGFYGTGFLAFF. CDR3 nucleotides: TGTGCCACCAGCGGCTTCTACGGGACAGGGTTCCTCGCTTTCTTT.

The gene calls are TRBV4-2 and TRBJ2-7; D unresolved. The CDR3 totals 15 residues. Germline values: CDR1 LGHNA, CDR2 YNFKEQ. Trimming shortened V by 0 bases and J by 2 bases, and 11 bases separated the two germline ends. The CDR3 DNA reads TGTGCCAGCAGCCAAGATTACACGATTACCTACGAGCAGTACTTC. Translating it yields CASSQDYTITYEQYF.

This chain joins TRBV4-1 and TRBJ2-5; D not certain. The CDR3 consists of 17 residues. Germline V gene data show CDR1 as MGHRA and CDR2 as YSYEKL. V was shortened by 6 bases and J by 5 bases, with 25 bases between the two germline ends. The CDR3 sequence: CASRHIFARAQGETQYF. The CDR3 nucleotides read TGCGCCAGCAGACACATTTTCGCCCGGGCCCAAGGGGAGACCCAGTACTTC.

The chain employs TRBV15 and TRBJ2-1; D is possibly TRBD2 (6 bases). The V end lost 0 bases, the J end lost 2 bases, and 8 bases lay between the germline ends. This CDR3 region has 15 residues. CDR1 is LNHNV and CDR2 is YYDKDF in the germline V gene (reference sequence). The CDR3 nucleotides are TGTGCCACCAGCAGAGACAGGGAGGCCTACAATGAGCAGTTCTTC. Protein product: CATSRDREAYNEQFF. Filled out from reference TRBV15 and TRBJ2-1, the complete variable domain reads DAMVIQNPRYQVTQFGKPVTLSCSQTLNHNVMYWYQQKSSQAPKLLFHYYDKDFNNEADTPDNFQSRRPNTSFCFLDIRSPGLGDTAMYLCATSRDREAYNEQFFGPGTRLTVL.

The V gene is TRBV5-6, the J gene TRBJ1-2; perhaps TRBD1 as D (6 bases). V gave up 3 bases and J gave up 5 bases, with 20 bases separating them. Germline V gene lookup returns CDR1 SGHDT and CDR2 YYEEEE. The CDR3 totals 16 residues. As DNA, the CDR3 is TGTGCCAGCAGCTCAACATGGACAGAAGTGATATATGGCTACACCTTC. Its translation: CASSSTWTEVIYGYTF.

In its sample, this clone was seen once. The CDR3 sequence: CASSLYQNSHSYEQYF. Written as DNA, the CDR3 is TGTGCCAGCAGCTTGTACCAGAATTCTCACTCCTACGAGCAGTACTTC. The rearrangement joins TRBV5-5 to TRBJ2-7; D is ambiguous. The CDR3 contains 16 residues. V lost 1 base to trimming and J lost 0 bases, with 14 bases between them. The germline gives CDR1 SGHKS, CDR2 YYEKEE (reference sequence).

The chain recombines TRBV30 with TRBJ2-3; D is perhaps TRBD1 (6 bases). V shed 5 bases and J shed 2 bases, with 11 bases lying between them. CDR3 length equals 13 residues. Germline V gene sequence: CDR1 GTSNPN, CDR2 SVGIG (reference sequence). CDR3 in DNA: TGTGCCTGGTCCGGACAGAACACAGATACGCAGTATTTT. Residues: CAWSGQNTDTQYF.

The chain joins TRBV5-8 to TRBJ1-2, with D perhaps matching TRBD1 (6 bases). Per germline, CDR1 SGHTS and CDR2 YDEGEE. With 4 bases removed from V and 8 bases from J, the gap between germline ends came to 21 bases. There are 15 residues in the CDR3. The CDR3 DNA reads TGTGCCAGCAGCCGGGACGGGGGCCAATTGGGAGGCTACACCTTC. Protein: CASSRDGGQLGGYTF.

The chain carries TRBV3-1 (or the pseudogene TRBV3-2) and TRBJ1-3, with D hard to call. The germline V and J ends were trimmed by 3 bases and 1 base, with 16 bases remaining between them. Germline V gives CDR1 LGHDT, CDR2 YNNKEL (reference sequence). The CDR3 loop spans 17 amino acids. CDR3 amino acids: CASSQAPGWVSGNTIYF. For the CDR3, the DNA is TGTGCCAGCAGCCAGGCACCGGGTTGGGTTTCTGGAAACACCATATATTTT.

The chain employs TRBV3-1 (or the pseudogene TRBV3-2) and TRBJ2-1; 10 bases are a match to TRBD2. The CDR3 is made up of 16 amino acids. V was pared by 3 bases and J by 4 bases, with 6 bases of the junction left unmatched. Germline V CDR1 and CDR2: LGHDT, YNNKEL (reference sequence). The CDR3: CASSQPSGGPYNEQFF. CDR3 in DNA: TGTGCCAGCAGCCAGCCTAGCGGGGGTCCGTACAATGAGCAGTTCTTC.

This clone was counted once. This chain uses TRBV6-5 with TRBJ2-2; D is possibly TRBD1 (5 bases). V gave up 1 base and J gave up 7 bases, with 7 bases separating them. CDR1 and CDR2 (germline): MNHEY, SVGAGI. The CDR3 length is 13 residues. The CDR3 reads CASSYYRGGELFF. In nucleotides, the CDR3 is TGTGCCAGCAGTTACTATAGGGGCGGGGAGCTGTTTTTT.

This rearrangement joins TRBV2 to TRBJ1-2; 8 nucleotides match TRBD1. In germline, CDR1 is SNHLY, CDR2 FYNNEI. This CDR3 has 16 residues. With V trimmed by 5 bases and J by 4 bases, 12 bases remained unmatched. The CDR3 protein is CASSSGDRGRGYGYTF. The DNA for the CDR3 is TGTGCCAGCAGTTCAGGCGACAGGGGTCGAGGCTATGGCTACACCTTC.

V usage is TRBV11-2 and J usage is TRBJ1-3; possibly TRBD1 for D (5 bases). The CDR3 sequence is 16 residues long. Germline V gene data show CDR1 as SGHAT and CDR2 as FQNNGV. V lost 5 bases, J lost 3 bases, and 17 bases lay in between. The chain's CDR3 is CASSAGLQGGGNTIYF. CDR3 coding DNA: TGTGCCAGCAGCGCCGGACTCCAGGGTGGTGGAAACACCATATATTTT.

V and J are TRBV5-4 and TRBJ2-3, with D unclear. V was cut by 0 bases and J by 5 bases, with 10 bases left in between. The V gene's germline CDR1 is SGHNT and CDR2 YYREEE (reference sequence). This CDR3 is built from 14 residues. CDR3 region: CASSLGSPGDTQYF. The DNA of the CDR3 is TGTGCCAGCAGCTTGGGGTCCCCTGGAGATACGCAGTATTTT.

The chain links TRBV7-2 to TRBJ1-6; the D gene is possibly TRBD1 (5 bases). Germline V gene sequence: CDR1 SGHTA, CDR2 FQGNSA. V was trimmed by 5 bases and J by 5 bases, leaving 16 bases between them. The CDR3 length is 16 residues. The CDR3 region is CASSATGAADNSPLHF. CDR3 nucleotides: TGTGCCAGCAGCGCAACAGGAGCCGCTGATAATTCACCCCTCCACTTT.